This T cell receptor beta chain was observed in a study of OX40 agonist ivuxolimab in advanced cancers. It was autoimmune disease history or systemic immunosuppression that excluded patients. Some clones are missing from TCRdb's copy, which holds only in-frame ones; the method was immunoSEQ multiplex PCR. The repertoire holds 70,000 to 75,000 clones, with 70% to 90% as singletons. The V gene's germline CDR1 is SGHAT and CDR2 FQNNGV. This CDR3 spans 14 amino acids. V lost 1 base, J lost 1 base, and 7 bases lay in between. This material consisted of CD4+ or CD8+ T cells sorted from blood, taken in a trial of the OX40 agonist ivuxolimab. The J gene is TRBJ1-1, the V gene TRBV11-2; D is ambiguous. The clonotype was recovered from an adult with an advanced solid tumor such as melanoma, head and neck, liver or kidney cancer. The CDR3 reads CASSLGSANTEAFF. The CDR3 nucleotides are TGTGCCAGCAGCTTAGGGTCAGCGAACACTGAAGCTTTCTTT. Together with reference TRBV11-2 and TRBJ1-1, the CDR3 gives the full variable domain: EAGVAQSPRYKIIEKRQSVAFWCNPISGHATLYWYQQILGQGPKLLIQFQNNGVVDDSQLPKDRFSAERLKGVDSTLKIQPAKLEDSAVYLCASSLGSANTEAFFGQGTRLTVV.